Following are 9 T cell receptor beta chains from one sample sequenced in a study of control samples from healthy donors and cancer patients. Profiled with immunoSEQ multiplex PCR; TCRdb holds only in-frame clones, not every one. The repertoire holds roughly 120,000 clones, with 93% as singletons. The sequenced material came from blood. Receptor source: a man aged 30 to 45 in good health.

This clone was counted only a few times. The rearrangement uses TRBV9 and TRBJ2-5, with 10 bases matching TRBD2. CDR1 SGDLS and CDR2 YYNGEE come from the germline V gene. The J segment lost 5 bases and the V segment lost 0 bases, leaving 7 bases of the junction unmatched. This CDR3 is built from 16 residues. CDR3 protein: CASSVGLAGVEETQYF. The CDR3, as DNA: TGTGCCAGCAGCGTAGGACTAGCGGGTGTGGAGGAGACCCAGTACTTC. The full variable domain, its missing parts supplied by reference TRBV9 and TRBJ2-5, is DSGVTQTPKHLITATGQRVTLRCSPRSGDLSVYWYQQSLDQGLQFLIQYYNGEERAKGNILERFSAQQFPDLHSELNLSSLELGDSALYFCASSVGLAGVEETQYFGPGTRLLVL.

The chain has TRBV2 and TRBJ2-7; 9 bases map to TRBD1. Germline assignment: CDR1 SNHLY and CDR2 FYNNEI. V shed 8 bases, J shed 0 bases, and the junction held 11 bases outside the gene matches. The CDR3 has 16 amino acids. The CDR3: CASSIFPGQGSYEQYV. CDR3 nucleotides: TGTGCCAGCTCGATTTTCCCGGGACAGGGCTCCTACGAGCAGTACGTC.

The chain uses TRBV7-8 and TRBJ1-5, with D possibly TRBD1 on 6 matching bases. CDR1 is SGHVS, CDR2 FQNEAQ, per germline. The CDR3 contains 16 residues. V gave up 4 bases and J gave up 5 bases, with 18 bases separating them. The CDR3, as DNA: TGTGCCAGCAGCTCGCAGGGGACGGCCAGCCATCAGCCCCAGCATTTT. Protein product: CASSSQGTASHQPQHF.

The genes are TRBV11-1 and TRBJ1-1; tentatively, D is TRBD1 (6 bases). Deletions cut 5 bases from V and 5 bases from J, with 9 bases between. The germline CDR1 and CDR2 sequences are SGHAT and FQDESV (reference sequence). CDR3 length: 12 residues. The CDR3 sequence: CASSPQGTEAFF. The CDR3 DNA is TGTGCCAGCAGCCCCCAGGGGACTGAAGCTTTCTTT. Full variable domain (remainder filled in from reference TRBV11-1 and TRBJ1-1): EAEVAQSPRYKITEKSQAVAFWCDPISGHATLYWYRQILGQGPELLVQFQDESVVDDSQLPKDRFSAERLKGVDSTLKIQPAELGDSAMYLCASSPQGTEAFFGQGTRLTVV.

The rearrangement uses TRBV4-1 and TRBJ1-2, with D possibly matching TRBD1 (6 bases). Germline CDR1 and CDR2: MGHRA and YSYEKL. V lost 4 bases and J lost 8, with 23 bases in between. This CDR3 has 16 residues. In DNA, the CDR3 is TGCGCCAGCAGCCTTGAACAGGGATCCCCGGGGGACGGCTACACCTTC. Residues: CASSLEQGSPGDGYTF.

This chain links TRBV28 with TRBJ2-7, with TRBD1 matching over 7 bases. The CDR3 consists of 15 residues. The J segment lost 1 base and the V segment lost 7 bases, leaving 10 bases of the junction unmatched. The germline CDR1 and CDR2 sequences are MDHEN and SYDVKM. CDR3: CASIGSGGFSYEQYF. CDR3 DNA: TGTGCCAGCATTGGTTCAGGGGGTTTTTCCTACGAGCAGTACTTC. Full variable domain (remainder filled in from reference TRBV28 and TRBJ2-7): DVKVTQSSRYLVKRTGEKVFLECVQDMDHENMFWYRQDPGLGLRLIYFSYDVKMKEKGDIPEGYSVSREKKERFSLILESASTNQTSMYLCASIGSGGFSYEQYFGPGTRLTVT.

The CDR3 nucleotides read TGTGCCAGCAGCCAAGGGGGGGAAGGCTTGAACACTGAAGCTTTCTTT. It translates to CASSQGGEGLNTEAFF. V gene TRBV3-1 (or the pseudogene TRBV3-2) combines with J gene TRBJ1-1, with D possibly being TRBD1 (5 bases). This CDR3 has 16 residues. The germline V gene has CDR1 LGHDT and CDR2 YNNKEL (reference sequence). With 1 base removed from V and 0 bases from J, the gap between germline ends came to 12 bases.

This chain connects TRBV5-1 to TRBJ1-1; D gene uncertain. CDR1 and CDR2 from the germline V gene are SGHRS and YFSETQ. The CDR3 contains 15 residues. Trimming cost V 1 base and J 0 bases, with 10 bases left between them. CDR3 bases: TGCGCCAGCAGCTTGACAGAATCCATGAACACTGAAGCTTTCTTT. Translating gives CASSLTESMNTEAFF. The variable domain in full, with the rest retrieved from reference TRBV5-1 and TRBJ1-1, is KAGVTQTPRYLIKTRGQQVTLSCSPISGHRSVSWYQQTPGQGLQFLFEYFSETQRNKGNFPGRFSGRQFSNSRSEMNVSTLELGDSALYLCASSLTESMNTEAFFGQGTRLTVV.

The V call is TRBV7-9, the J call TRBJ1-4, with TRBD1 identical over 9 bases. Germline lookup yields CDR1 SEHNR and CDR2 FQNEAQ (reference sequence). V was pared by 5 bases and J by 3 bases, with 10 bases of the junction left unmatched. This CDR3 comprises 17 residues. Here the CDR3 reads CASSPRDRGLANEKLFF. CDR3 coding DNA: TGTGCCAGCAGCCCCCGTGACAGGGGGTTAGCTAATGAAAAACTGTTTTTT. The variable domain in full, with the rest retrieved from reference TRBV7-9 and TRBJ1-4, is DTGVSQNPRHKITKRGQNVTFRCDPISEHNRLYWYRQTLGQGPEFLTYFQNEAQLEKSRLLSDRFSAERPKGSFSTLEIQRTEQGDSAMYLCASSPRDRGLANEKLFFGSGTQLSVL.